This T cell receptor beta chain was found in a study of circulating and synovial CD4+ cells in juvenile arthritis. The CDR3 totals 13 residues. Trimming removed 8 bases at V and 0 bases at J, with 10 bases between. Germline V gene sequence: CDR1 MDHEN, CDR2 SYDVKM. Here immunoSEQ multiplex PCR was the method, and the copy in TCRdb shows in-frame clones only, minus some. In the table there are 34,000 or so clones, approximately 93% of which are singletons. The rearrangement links TRBV28 to TRBJ1-2, with no clear D. The specimen sequenced was CD4+ T cells from blood. The sequence derives from a human donor with juvenile idiopathic arthritis. CDR3 DNA sequence: TGTGCCAGCCTCACCGGGGCTAACTATGGCTACACCTTC. Translation gives CASLTGANYGYTF.